This TCR beta chain comes out of a study of post-analysis software for immune sequencing data. Unique molecular identifiers were carried by the TCR beta cDNA libraries. There were about 0.85 to 10 million T cells, and 450,000 to 550,000 cDNA molecules came from them. Via MiXCR, TCRdb re-called the PCR reads, giving one row per CDR3 protein. The sample contains some 890,000 distinct CDR3 sequences, under 70% of which appear only once. The study, taken as a whole, reports: There was significantly lower normalized Chao1 diversity in multiple sclerosis patients than in controls.

As to this clonotype: Its target is not known.

The sequence derives from a girl aged 10 to 17 with multiple sclerosis. Sample: blood.

Here the CDR3 DNA reads TGTGCCAGCAGCACCTCGACAGAGGGCTACACCTTC. Translated, it gives CASSTSTEGYTF. The V gene is TRBV7-9, the J gene TRBJ1-2; a weak D match, TRBD1 (5 bases). The CDR3 loop spans 12 amino acids. V shed 5 bases and J shed 8 bases, with 12 bases lying between them. Germline V gene lookup returns CDR1 SEHNR and CDR2 FQNEAQ (reference sequence).